These 31 T cell receptor beta chains share one sample of origin, sequenced in a study of shared clonotypes between healthy human individuals. Using immunoSEQ multiplex PCR, the repertoire was profiled, and TCRdb retains in-frame clones only, with some absent. The sample contains approximately 2.4 million clones, around 95% of which appear only once. The sequencing input was naive CD4+ T cells sorted from blood. Subset reported: CD45RA+ positively selected. Every receptor here comes from a man between 18 and 35 years old in good health.

This sequence joins TRBV14 and TRBJ2-7, with 9 bases matching TRBD1. V gave up 2 bases and J gave up 2 bases; unmatched junction bases: 4. The CDR3 length is 15 residues. Germline V CDR1 and CDR2: SGHDN, FVKESK. The CDR3 here is CASSQFRQGAYEQYF. The CDR3 DNA is TGTGCCAGCAGCCAATTCCGACAGGGGGCCTACGAGCAGTACTTC.

With respect to this clone: The sample contains more than one DNA sequence encoding this CDR3. The chain joins TRBV30 to TRBJ1-1, with TRBD1 matching over 7 bases. The CDR3 runs to 13 residues. V shed 1 base, J shed 5 bases, and the junction held 4 bases outside the gene matches. Germline V gene data show CDR1 as GTSNPN and CDR2 as SVGIG (reference sequence). As DNA, the CDR3 is TGTGCCTGGAGTGACAGGGGAGGGACTGAAGCTTTCTTT. Translation: CAWSDRGGTEAFF.

J is TRBJ2-5 and V is TRBV5-4; a weak D match, TRBD1 (6 bases). The CDR3 contains 14 residues. Looked up from germline, CDR1 is SGHNT and CDR2 is YYREEE (reference sequence). Trimming pared 5 bases from V and 2 bases from J, leaving 13 bases between. In nucleotides, the CDR3 is TGTGCCAGCAGTCAGGGGTTTCTACAAGAGACCCAGTACTTC. It codes for CASSQGFLQETQYF.

Details on this clone: Additional DNA sequences in this sample encode the identical CDR3. The chain employs TRBV5-1 and TRBJ2-7; no definite D call. CDR3 length: 14 residues. The V gene's germline CDR1 is SGHRS and CDR2 YFSETQ. V lost 0 bases and J lost 2, with 9 bases in between. CDR3 residues: CASSLAPGPYEQYF. For the CDR3, the DNA is TGCGCCAGCAGCTTGGCCCCAGGCCCCTACGAGCAGTACTTC.

The CDR3 sequence is CSVLQDSSGNTIYF. In DNA, the CDR3 is TGCAGCGTCCTACAGGACTCGTCTGGAAACACCATATATTTT. The chain employs TRBV29-1 and TRBJ1-3; possible D gene TRBD1, 5 bases. Trimming stripped 6 bases from V and 1 base from J, with 13 bases between. The CDR3 is 14 amino acids. CDR1 is SQVTM, CDR2 ANQGSEA, per germline.

The rearrangement uses TRBV4-3 and TRBJ1-6, with unresolved D. There are 16 residues in the CDR3. With 1 base removed from V and 0 bases from J, the gap between germline ends came to 7 bases. Germline V gene sequence: CDR1 LGHNA, CDR2 YSLEER. CDR3 bases: TGCGCCAGCAGCCAAGCTTGGGGCTCCTATAATTCACCCCTCCACTTT. Protein sequence: CASSQAWGSYNSPLHF.

The CDR3 spells CASSPPGKNYEQYF. The CDR3 bases are TGTGCCAGCAGTCCCCCTGGCAAAAACTACGAGCAGTACTTC. The V and J genes are TRBV6-5 and TRBJ2-7; D unclear. The length of the CDR3 is 14 residues. The germline V and J ends were trimmed by 5 bases and 3 bases, with 14 bases remaining between them. Germline CDR1 is MNHEY and CDR2 is SVGAGI.

V usage is TRBV4-1 and J usage is TRBJ1-1, with 10 nucleotides matching TRBD1. V dropped 3 bases and J dropped 5; count of bases not matched to a gene: 18. Germline V gives CDR1 MGHRA, CDR2 YSYEKL. This CDR3 is built from 19 residues. As DNA, the CDR3 is TGCGCCAGCAGCCACCCTAAAGGGACAGGGGCATTAGCAGGGACTGAAGCTTTCTTT. Its translation: CASSHPKGTGALAGTEAFF.

The V call is TRBV6-5, the J call TRBJ1-1, with a weak D call TRBD1 (5 bases). Germline-derived CDR1 and CDR2 are MNHEY and SVGAGI. The CDR3 covers 13 residues. Trimming took 11 bases from V and 1 from J, leaving 14 bases between them. The CDR3 spells CAVAGTGNTEAFF. The CDR3 DNA sequence: TGTGCCGTTGCCGGGACGGGGAACACTGAAGCTTTCTTT.

This chain joins TRBV9 and TRBJ2-2; D gene uncertain. Per germline, CDR1 SGDLS and CDR2 YYNGEE. The CDR3 consists of 15 residues. Trimming took 5 bases from V and 1 from J, leaving 12 bases between them. The CDR3 here is CASRSTEGNTGELFF. CDR3 DNA: TGTGCCAGCAGATCAACCGAAGGGAACACCGGGGAGCTGTTTTTT.

V gene TRBV19 combines with J gene TRBJ1-5; D unresolved. The CDR3 sequence is 15 residues long. V lost 6 bases and J 0 bases, leaving 12 bases between the germline ends. Germline loops: CDR1 LNHDA, CDR2 SQIVND (reference sequence). The CDR3 loop reads CASRTAPYSNQPQHF. The CDR3 coding sequence is TGTGCCAGTAGAACAGCTCCGTATAGCAATCAGCCCCAGCATTTT.

This clone was seen only once. The rearrangement joins TRBV19 to TRBJ1-5; D unclear. The CDR3 extends over 13 amino acids. Germline V gene sequence: CDR1 LNHDA, CDR2 SQIVND (reference sequence). Trimming stripped 6 bases from V and 1 base from J, with 7 bases between. The CDR3 DNA is TGTGCCAGTAGCTACAGCAGCAATCAGCCCCAGCATTTT. Encoded protein: CASSYSSNQPQHF. The entire variable domain, with the rest obtained from reference TRBV19 and TRBJ1-5, is as follows: DGGITQSPKYLFRKEGQNVTLSCEQNLNHDAMYWYRQDPGQGLRLIYYSQIVNDFQKGDIAEGYSVSREKKESFPLTVTSAQKNPTAFYLCASSYSSNQPQHFGDGTRLSIL.

The gene calls are TRBV7-2 and TRBJ1-4; tentatively, D is TRBD1 (5 bases). The V end lost 5 bases, the J end lost 5 bases, and 15 bases lay between the germline ends. The CDR3 extends over 15 amino acids. Germline V gene sequence: CDR1 SGHTA, CDR2 FQGNSA. Here the CDR3 DNA reads TGTGCCAGCAGCCGCCAGACAGAGTTAAATGAAAAACTGTTTTTT. Its protein product is CASSRQTELNEKLFF.

This chain joins TRBV10-1 and TRBJ1-6; possibly TRBD1 for D (6 bases). The germline V and J ends were trimmed by 5 bases and 8 bases, with 10 bases remaining between them. Germline CDR1 WNHNN, CDR2 SYGVQD (reference sequence). The CDR3 consists of 13 residues. This CDR3 reads CASSTGIDSPLHF. The CDR3 region has the DNA TGCGCCAGCAGTACAGGGATCGATTCACCCCTCCACTTT.

The V and J genes are TRBV19 and TRBJ1-1; D may be TRBD1 (5 bases). The V end was cut by 3 bases, the J end by 4 bases, with 15 bases between. The CDR3 totals 15 residues. In germline, CDR1 is LNHDA, CDR2 SQIVND (reference sequence). As DNA, the CDR3 is TGTGCCAGTAGTATCGGGGCAGGGAGGACCACTGAAGCTTTCTTT. This translates into CASSIGAGRTTEAFF.

As concerns this clone: Other DNA sequences of this sample code for an identical CDR3. This chain uses TRBV6-6 with TRBJ1-3, with 7 bases identical to TRBD1. This CDR3 region has 14 residues. The trim removed 2 bases at V and 2 bases at J, leaving 0 bases unmatched. Per germline, CDR1 MNHNY and CDR2 SVGAGI (reference sequence). CDR3 nucleotide sequence: TGTGCCAGCAGTTACCAGGGGGCTGGAAACACCATATATTTT. Translation gives CASSYQGAGNTIYF.

Here the CDR3 DNA reads TGTGCCAGCAGTGTGGGGGTCGTCAGTCAGCCCCAGCATTTT. Its protein product is CASSVGVVSQPQHF. The V gene is TRBV2, the J gene TRBJ1-5; TRBD1 might be the D (5 bases). Germline CDR1 SNHLY, CDR2 FYNNEI. The length of the CDR3 is 14 residues. Trimming took 4 bases from V and 6 from J, leaving 13 bases between them.

The rearrangement uses TRBV2 and TRBJ1-5, with D possibly being TRBD1 (5 bases). The CDR3 runs 15 residues. V dropped 4 bases and J dropped 3 bases, with 13 bases sitting between them. Germline V gene sequence: CDR1 SNHLY, CDR2 FYNNEI. CDR3 region: CASSVGTIPNQPQHF. In DNA form, the CDR3 reads TGTGCCAGCAGTGTAGGGACGATTCCCAATCAGCCCCAGCATTTT. The entire variable domain, with the rest obtained from reference TRBV2 and TRBJ1-5, is as follows: EPEVTQTPSHQVTQMGQEVILRCVPISNHLYFYWYRQILGQKVEFLVSFYNNEISEKSEIFDDQFSVERPDGSNFTLKIRSTKLEDSAMYFCASSVGTIPNQPQHFGDGTRLSIL.

V gene TRBV5-4 combines with J gene TRBJ2-3, with TRBD1 matching 12 bases. The germline V gene encodes CDR1 SGHNT and CDR2 YYREEE (reference sequence). This CDR3 has 13 residues. The trim removed 8 bases at V and 7 bases at J, leaving 5 bases unmatched. The DNA for the CDR3 is TGTGCCAGTGGGACAGGGGGCGCATATACGCAGTATTTT. Translated: CASGTGGAYTQYF.

This chain links TRBV5-1 with TRBJ2-7, with D possibly TRBD1 on 5 matching bases. V dropped 0 bases and J dropped 3 bases, with 10 bases sitting between them. Germline values: CDR1 SGHRS, CDR2 YFSETQ. There are 14 residues in the CDR3. The CDR3 loop reads CASSLEGRVYEQYF. CDR3 bases: TGCGCCAGCAGCTTGGAGGGCAGGGTCTACGAGCAGTACTTC.

The chain links TRBV6-1 to TRBJ1-1; tentative D call: TRBD1 (6 bases). The V end was cut by 4 bases, the J end by 0 bases, with 12 bases between. The CDR3 spans 15 residues. Germline assignment: CDR1 MNHNS and CDR2 SASEGT. CDR3 bases: TGTGCCAGCAGTGGGGGGGCAGGCATGAACACTGAAGCTTTCTTT. Its translation: CASSGGAGMNTEAFF.

This sequence joins TRBV30 and TRBJ1-4; 10 positions match TRBD1. The CDR3 covers 13 residues. With 1 base clipped from V and 13 bases from J, the junction kept 6 bases outside the gene matches. The germline CDR1 and CDR2 sequences are GTSNPN and SVGIG (reference sequence). CDR3 region: CAWSGTGGVRLFF. In nucleotides, the CDR3 is TGTGCCTGGAGTGGGACAGGGGGGGTTAGACTGTTTTTT. Full variable domain (rest looked up from reference TRBV30 and TRBJ1-4): SQTIHQWPATLVQPVGSPLSLECTVEGTSNPNLYWYRQAAGRGLQLLFYSVGIGQISSEVPQNLSASRPQDRQFILSSKKLLLSDSGFYLCAWSGTGGVRLFFGSGTQLSVL.

The V and J genes are TRBV6-5 and TRBJ2-2; 9 bases line up with TRBD2. CDR1 and CDR2 (germline): MNHEY, SVGAGI. The junction had 9 bases not matched to a gene; V was cut back by 0 bases and J by 10 bases. This CDR3 spans 16 amino acids. DNA for the CDR3: TGTGCCAGCAGTTACTCGGTTGCGGGGGGGCACGAGGAGCTGTTTTTT. This sequence encodes CASSYSVAGGHEELFF.

The CDR3 DNA follows: TGTGCCAGCAGCCTCGGACAGGGGTTGGATGGCTACACCTTC. Its translation: CASSLGQGLDGYTF. The chain employs TRBV5-4 and TRBJ1-2, with 9 bases aligning to TRBD1. CDR3 length: 14 residues. The V gene end was trimmed by 4 bases and the J gene end by 6 bases; junction bases not matched to a gene: 7. CDR1 SGHNT and CDR2 YYREEE come from the germline V gene (reference sequence).

The J gene is TRBJ2-2, the V gene TRBV4-1; no reliable D call. Germline V lookup: CDR1 MGHRA, CDR2 YSYEKL. V was pared by 0 bases and J by 1 base, with 18 bases between. The CDR3 contains 19 residues. The CDR3 protein is CASSQDREVIVQNTGELFF. CDR3 in DNA: TGCGCCAGCAGCCAAGACAGAGAGGTGATAGTCCAGAACACCGGGGAGCTGTTTTTT.

The chain couples TRBV9 to TRBJ2-5; no definite D call. CDR1 is SGDLS, CDR2 YYNGEE, per germline. Trimming took 0 bases from V and 5 from J, leaving 17 bases between them. The length of the CDR3 is 16 residues. Here the CDR3 DNA reads TGTGCCAGCAGCGTAGAGGAGTCGGGCTTTGGGGAGACCCAGTACTTC. This gives the protein CASSVEESGFGETQYF.

As for this clone: Mismatch with germline at one junction end may stem from a read error. The V gene is TRBV30, the J gene TRBJ2-7; either TRBD1 or TRBD2 may supply D (5 bases each). Germline V gives CDR1 GTSNPN, CDR2 SVGIG (reference sequence). The CDR3 runs 12 residues. The CDR3 DNA reads as TGTGTCTGGAGTGGGACGGGCCGGGGTTGTACTTTC. Its protein is CVWSGTGRGCTF. Full variable domain (rest looked up from reference TRBV30 and TRBJ2-7): SQTIHQWPATLVQPVGSPLSLECTVEGTSNPNLYWYRQAAGRGLQLLFYSVGIGQISSEVPQNLSASRPQDRQFILSSKKLLLSDSGFYLCVWSGTGRGCTFGPGTRLTVT.

V usage is TRBV6-4 and J usage is TRBJ1-1, with no clear D. V shed 3 bases and J shed 5 bases, with 13 bases lying between them. Germline values: CDR1 MRHNA, CDR2 SNTAGT. This CDR3 contains 14 residues. CDR3 nucleotides: TGTGCCAGCAGTGAAAGAGGGAGAGGTACTGAAGCTTTCTTT. Residues: CASSERGRGTEAFF.

The rearrangement joins TRBV6-5 to TRBJ2-4, with a possible D match to TRBD2 (5 bases). Germline V gene sequence: CDR1 MNHEY, CDR2 SVGAGI. This CDR3 comprises 14 residues. With 6 bases removed from V and 5 bases from J, the gap between germline ends came to 14 bases. The CDR3 region has the DNA TGTGCCAGCAGCTACGTCATGAGGGAAAACATTCAGTACTTC. It is translated as CASSYVMRENIQYF.

The gene calls are TRBV5-1 and TRBJ1-4; D gene unclear. The CDR3 has 15 residues. V lost 1 base, J lost 3 bases, and 10 bases lay in between. Germline values: CDR1 SGHRS, CDR2 YFSETQ. This CDR3 reads CASSLSTASNEKLFF. CDR3 DNA: TGCGCCAGCAGCTTGTCTACAGCTTCTAATGAAAAACTGTTTTTT.

The chain links TRBV7-2 to TRBJ1-3; no firm D call. CDR3 length: 14 residues. V was trimmed by 5 bases and J by 3 bases, leaving 11 bases between them. Germline CDR1 is SGHTA and CDR2 is FQGNSA. The CDR3 DNA is TGTGCCAGCAGCACCCGGACTGATGGAAACACCATATATTTT. It specifies CASSTRTDGNTIYF.